Each of the 16 T cell receptor beta chains below was sequenced from the same sample in a study of cytomegalovirus exposure and HLA in healthy donors. The PCR employed 60 Vbeta primers together with 13 Jbeta primers. Using immunoSEQ multiplex PCR, the repertoire was profiled, and TCRdb retains in-frame clones only, with some absent. The sample contains 150,000 to 200,000 clones, 70% to 80% of which appear only once. The sample taken for sequencing was PBMCs. Receptors originate from a woman aged 45-60 years in good health and CMV-seronegative.

This chain uses TRBV27 with TRBJ1-4; D is unresolved. CDR1 is MNHEY and CDR2 is SMNVEV in the germline V gene (reference sequence). This CDR3 contains 12 residues. Trimming shortened V by 5 bases and J by 13 bases, and 14 bases separated the two germline ends. For the CDR3, the DNA is TGTGCCAGCAGTACCGGGATGTCGGGACTGTTTTTT. It yields the protein CASSTGMSGLFF. The full variable domain, its missing parts supplied by reference TRBV27 and TRBJ1-4, is EAQVTQNPRYLITVTGKKLTVTCSQNMNHEYMSWYRQDPGLGLRQIYYSMNVEVTDKGDVPEGYKVSRKEKRNFPLILESPSPNQTSLYFCASSTGMSGLFFGSGTQLSVL.

V usage is TRBV11-3 and J usage is TRBJ2-1; D not certain. The V gene lost 1 base and the J gene lost 7 bases, with 8 bases spanning the gap. The CDR3 sequence is 13 residues long. CDR1 and CDR2 from the germline V gene are SGHNT and YENEEA. The CDR3 DNA follows: TGTGCCAGCAGCTTAGGGCCCCGTAATGAGCAGTTCTTC. As protein: CASSLGPRNEQFF.

This clone was picked up a small number of times. The chain uses TRBV2 and TRBJ1-5; 7 bases are a match to TRBD1. CDR1 is SNHLY, CDR2 FYNNEI, per germline. V lost 7 bases to trimming and J lost 4 bases; unmatched junction nucleotides: 4. The CDR3 runs to 13 residues. The CDR3: CASKDRTNQPQHF. CDR3 nucleotides: TGTGCCAGCAAGGACAGGACGAATCAGCCCCAGCATTTT.

The chain carries TRBV7-9 and TRBJ2-7; D might be TRBD1 (5 bases). The CDR3 is 13 amino acids. Germline values: CDR1 SEHNR, CDR2 FQNEAQ (reference sequence). V lost 5 bases and J 3 bases, leaving 11 bases between the germline ends. The CDR3 DNA is TGTGCCAGCAGCGCGGACACTATCTACGAGCAGTACTTC. Translated, it gives CASSADTIYEQYF.

This clone was observed once. V and J are TRBV7-2 and TRBJ1-2; the match to TRBD1 covers 7 bases. V shed 5 bases, J shed 1 base, and the junction held 7 bases outside the gene matches. This CDR3 is built from 15 residues. Germline V gene data show CDR1 as SGHTA and CDR2 as FQGNSA. The CDR3 is CASSLRTGGNYGYTF. CDR3 sequence (DNA): TGTGCCAGCAGCCTAAGGACAGGTGGTAACTATGGCTACACCTTC. Looking up the rest from reference TRBV7-2 and TRBJ1-2 gives the full variable domain: GAGVSQSPSNKVTEKGKDVELRCDPISGHTALYWYRQSLGQGLEFLIYFQGNSAPDKSGLPSDRFSAERTGGSVSTLTIQRTQQEDSAVYLCASSLRTGGNYGYTFGSGTRLTVV.

The gene calls are TRBV11-2 and TRBJ2-1, with TRBD1 as a possible D gene (6 bases). Germline V lookup: CDR1 SGHAT, CDR2 FQNNGV. CDR3 length: 17 residues. Trimming shortened V by 1 base and J by 0 bases, and 13 bases separated the two germline ends. As DNA, the CDR3 is TGTGCCAGCAGCTTAGTGGGGGCTGCGAGCTCCTACAATGAGCAGTTCTTC. Encoded protein: CASSLVGAASSYNEQFF. Looking up the rest from reference TRBV11-2 and TRBJ2-1 gives the full variable domain: EAGVAQSPRYKIIEKRQSVAFWCNPISGHATLYWYQQILGQGPKLLIQFQNNGVVDDSQLPKDRFSAERLKGVDSTLKIQPAKLEDSAVYLCASSLVGAASSYNEQFFGPGTRLTVL.

This chain links TRBV7-9 with TRBJ2-2; D is unclear. Trimming took off 2 bases at V and 0 bases at J, with 7 bases between the two ends. There are 15 residues in the CDR3. Germline lookup yields CDR1 SEHNR and CDR2 FQNEAQ (reference sequence). The DNA of the CDR3 is TGTGCCAGCAGCTTATACGGAGCGAACACCGGGGAGCTGTTTTTT. Residues: CASSLYGANTGELFF.

The J gene is TRBJ2-7, the V gene TRBV29-1; the match to TRBD1 covers 11 bases. Trimming took 5 bases from V and 3 from J; bases not matched to a gene: 6. Germline V gene data show CDR1 as SQVTM and CDR2 as ANQGSEA. The CDR3 runs to 14 residues. The CDR3 bases are TGCAGCGTTTCCCGGACAGGGGGCCTCTACGAGCAGTACTTC. Residues: CSVSRTGGLYEQYF.

The sample holds a few counts of this clone. The CDR3 sequence: CASSPGGTGGEQYF. CDR3 in DNA: TGCGCCAGCAGCCCGGGGGGCACCGGGGGCGAGCAGTACTTC. The chain combines TRBV5-1 with TRBJ2-7; weak D call: TRBD2 (7 bases). The CDR3 consists of 14 residues. CDR1 is SGHRS and CDR2 is YFSETQ in the germline V gene. Trimming took off 4 bases at V and 6 bases at J, with 17 bases between the two ends.

The J gene is TRBJ1-3, the V gene TRBV2; 7 bases are a match to TRBD1. The CDR3 covers 16 residues. V shed 4 bases and J 2 bases; nucleotides not matched to a gene: 8. From germline, CDR1 is SNHLY and CDR2 FYNNEI. CDR3 nucleotide sequence: TGTGCCAGCAGTGTGTTAGCGACAGGGACTGGAAACACCATATATTTT. It yields the protein CASSVLATGTGNTIYF.

The chain recombines TRBV6-1 with TRBJ2-2; possibly TRBD2 for D (6 bases). This CDR3 contains 14 residues. Trimming stripped 6 bases from V and 2 bases from J, with 10 bases between. Germline loops: CDR1 MNHNS, CDR2 SASEGT. The DNA of the CDR3 is TGTGCCAGCAGCAGGACTACCAACACCGGGGAGCTGTTTTTT. Encoded protein: CASSRTTNTGELFF.

The rearrangement links TRBV4-3 to TRBJ2-7, with a tentative D call TRBD1 (5 bases). CDR3 length: 16 residues. V was clipped by 0 bases and J by 2 bases, with 14 bases between them. Germline-derived CDR1 and CDR2 are LGHNA and YSLEER. The CDR3 region is CASSQDRAPDTYEQYF. DNA of the CDR3: TGCGCCAGCAGCCAAGATCGAGCCCCGGACACCTACGAGCAGTACTTC.

This chain links TRBV18 with TRBJ2-1; TRBD2 might be the D (5 bases). V was cut by 6 bases and J by 7 bases, with 19 bases left in between. Germline CDR1 is KGHSH and CDR2 is LQKENI. This CDR3 has 15 residues. CDR3 sequence (DNA): TGTGCCAGCTCGGAGGTCTTGGACTCCCGTAATGAGCAGTTCTTC. Translating it yields CASSEVLDSRNEQFF.

The chain recombines TRBV18 with TRBJ1-3, with TRBD1 as a possible D gene (6 bases). The V and J ends lost 3 bases and 0 bases respectively, with 18 bases between them. CDR3 size: 18 residues. Germline loops: CDR1 KGHSH, CDR2 LQKENI. CDR3 loop: CASSPRGGPFISGNTIYF. The CDR3 region has the DNA TGTGCCAGCTCACCCAGGGGCGGCCCGTTTATCTCTGGAAACACCATATATTTT.

This clone appeared a few times. CDR3 coding DNA: TGCGCCAGCAGCGGAGGTGGAACTAATGAAAAACTGTTTTTT. It encodes CASSGGGTNEKLFF. V usage is TRBV5-1 and J usage is TRBJ1-4; D ambiguous. Germline CDR1 reads SGHRS; CDR2 reads YFSETQ. The germline V and J ends were trimmed by 4 bases and 1 base, with 8 bases remaining between them. CDR3 length: 14 residues.

The chain links TRBV10-2 to TRBJ2-7; 8 positions match TRBD2. Germline lookup yields CDR1 WSHSY and CDR2 SAAADI. V lost 6 bases and J lost 4; bases outside the gene matches: 8. The CDR3 has 14 amino acids. The CDR3 protein is CASSEGLEMYEQYF. The CDR3 nucleotides are TGCGCCAGCAGCGAGGGACTAGAGATGTACGAGCAGTACTTC.